The TCR beta chain under discussion was sequenced for a study of T cell repertoires in cytomegalovirus infection. This clonotype was observed a few times. Its matching antigen is unknown. This CDR3 region has 11 residues. V lost 2 bases to trimming and J lost 13 bases, with 9 bases between them. The germline CDR1 and CDR2 sequences are MDHEN and SYDVKM. TCRdb reanalysed the reads using MiXCR and keeps one entry per CDR3 protein. The sample lists roughly 700,000 distinct CDR3 sequences; around 32% were seen once. The sequence was obtained from a human donor in good health (CMV status not recorded). Some clones in this sample may be carry-over from other donors' samples. The rearrangement joins TRBV28 to TRBJ2-1; D perhaps matches TRBD1 (6 bases). The sequences come from cultured PBMCs, collected from culture after CMV antigen stimulation. Here the CDR3 reads CASSLGRGQFF. The CDR3 DNA follows: TGTGCCAGCAGTTTAGGCAGGGGACAGTTCTTC. Variable domain in full (rest from reference TRBV28 and TRBJ2-1): DVKVTQSSRYLVKRTGEKVFLECVQDMDHENMFWYRQDPGLGLRLIYFSYDVKMKEKGDIPEGYSVSREKKERFSLILESASTNQTSMYLCASSLGRGQFFGPGTRLTVL.